Presented here are 22 T cell receptor beta chains from one specimen sequenced in a study of OX40 agonist ivuxolimab in advanced cancers. Sequenced by immunoSEQ multiplex PCR; TCRdb stores in-frame clones only, minus some. This sample carries 75,000 to 100,000 clones, approximately 83% of them seen once, and the ten largest clones take approximately 2%. Sequencing was performed on CD4+ or CD8+ T cells sorted from blood, taken in a trial of the OX40 agonist ivuxolimab. The receptors derive from an adult with an advanced solid tumor such as melanoma, head and neck, liver or kidney cancer.

The J gene is TRBJ2-5, the V gene TRBV5-5; 10 nucleotides match TRBD1. In germline, CDR1 is SGHKS, CDR2 YYEKEE (reference sequence). This CDR3 has 16 residues. The J segment lost 4 bases and the V segment lost 6 bases, leaving 12 bases of the junction unmatched. CDR3 nucleotide sequence: TGTGCCAGCACCCTGGGACAGGGGCGTTTCGGAGAGACCCAGTACTTC. Encoded protein: CASTLGQGRFGETQYF.

This clone was found once. This rearrangement joins TRBV19 to TRBJ2-7, with D hard to call. This CDR3 contains 11 residues. V shed 6 bases and J shed 9 bases, with 12 bases lying between them. Looked up from germline, CDR1 is LNHDA and CDR2 is SQIVND (reference sequence). CDR3 nucleotide sequence: TGTGCCAGTAGCGAAGCGAATGCGCAGTACTTC. Translating it yields CASSEANAQYF.

The genes are TRBV11-3 and TRBJ1-1, with TRBD1 matching 10 bases. This CDR3 is 12 amino acids long. V was pared by 5 bases and J by 10 bases, with 4 bases of the junction left unmatched. Germline V gene lookup returns CDR1 SGHNT and CDR2 YENEEA. CDR3 nucleotide sequence: TGTGCCAGCAGCCACGACAGGGGGCGAGCTTTCTTT. It yields the protein CASSHDRGRAFF.

The chain carries TRBV19 and TRBJ2-7, with TRBD2 identical over 9 bases. Germline V gene lookup returns CDR1 LNHDA and CDR2 SQIVND (reference sequence). V lost 3 bases and J lost 5; bases outside the gene matches: 8. The CDR3 runs 15 residues. In DNA form, the CDR3 reads TGTGCCAGTAGTATCCCAAGCGGGGGGCGAGACGAGCAGTACTTC. It yields the protein CASSIPSGGRDEQYF. The whole variable domain, remainder taken from reference TRBV19 and TRBJ2-7, is DGGITQSPKYLFRKEGQNVTLSCEQNLNHDAMYWYRQDPGQGLRLIYYSQIVNDFQKGDIAEGYSVSREKKESFPLTVTSAQKNPTAFYLCASSIPSGGRDEQYFGPGTRLTVT.

The rearrangement links TRBV7-2 to TRBJ2-2; no clear D gene. Looked up from germline, CDR1 is SGHTA and CDR2 is FQGNSA. Trimming took 5 bases from V and 1 from J, leaving 8 bases between them. CDR3 length equals 14 residues. The CDR3: CASSHYLNTGELFF. CDR3 coding DNA: TGTGCCAGCAGCCATTACTTGAACACCGGGGAGCTGTTTTTT.

The chain recombines TRBV29-1 with TRBJ2-3, with D perhaps matching TRBD2 (5 bases). The CDR3 spans 12 residues. V lost 4 bases, J lost 4 bases, and 9 bases lay in between. The germline V gene has CDR1 SQVTM and CDR2 ANQGSEA. CDR3 residues: CSVVEGSDTQYF. DNA for the CDR3: TGCAGCGTTGTTGAGGGCTCAGATACGCAGTATTTT.

J is TRBJ1-3 and V is TRBV28; 9 nucleotides match TRBD1. Germline V lookup: CDR1 MDHEN, CDR2 SYDVKM. Losses at the gene ends were 7 bases for V and 4 bases for J; bases not matched to a gene: 8. This CDR3 is built from 15 residues. DNA for the CDR3: TGTGCCAGCACATTCGGGACAGGGTACGGAAACACCATATATTTT. It translates to CASTFGTGYGNTIYF.

V is TRBV7-6 and J is TRBJ2-2, with 10 bases lining up with TRBD1. V trimming: 10 bases; J trimming: 7 bases; junction bases outside the gene matches: 21. The length of the CDR3 is 18 residues. Germline V gives CDR1 SGHVS, CDR2 FNYEAQ. The CDR3 coding sequence is TGTGCCACAAGAAACCCCCGGGACAGGGGTCTAAAGGGCGGGGAGCTGTTTTTT. Residues: CATRNPRDRGLKGGELFF.

The chain couples TRBV5-6 to TRBJ2-1; TRBD2 aligns across 10 bases. The CDR3 runs to 16 residues. Germline values: CDR1 SGHDT, CDR2 YYEEEE. Germline trimming cut 0 bases from V and 9 bases from J; bases unmatched to any gene: 9. This CDR3 reads CASSLDRSGRRGEQFF. As DNA, the CDR3 is TGTGCCAGCAGCTTGGACCGTAGCGGGAGGAGGGGTGAGCAGTTCTTC.

In DNA form, the CDR3 reads TGTGCCAGCAAGTCAAGGACCTTGAATAATTCACCCCTCCACTTT. Translated, it gives CASKSRTLNNSPLHF. V is TRBV5-8 and J is TRBJ1-6; D is ambiguous. V lost 6 bases and J lost 5, with 15 bases in between. Per the germline V gene, CDR1 is SGHTS and CDR2 is YDEGEE. The CDR3 is made up of 15 amino acids.

The V call is TRBV7-9, the J call TRBJ2-1; 8 bases agree with TRBD2. This CDR3 spans 14 amino acids. Germline V gene data show CDR1 as SEHNR and CDR2 as FQNEAQ (reference sequence). J gave up 8 bases and V 1 base, and 4 bases lay outside the gene matches. DNA for the CDR3: TGTGCCAGCAGCTTAGATGGGACTAGGGATGAGCAGTTCTTC. Encoded protein: CASSLDGTRDEQFF.

The J gene is TRBJ1-5, the V gene TRBV5-4; 8 bases map to TRBD1. Looked up from germline, CDR1 is SGHNT and CDR2 is YYREEE (reference sequence). The CDR3 is made up of 16 amino acids. Germline trimming cut 4 bases from V and 1 base from J; bases unmatched to any gene: 7. CDR3 amino acids: CASSVERQGSNQPQHF. Here the CDR3 DNA reads TGTGCCAGCAGCGTTGAAAGACAGGGGAGCAATCAGCCCCAGCATTTT.

This chain joins TRBV19 and TRBJ2-7; the D gene could be TRBD1 or TRBD2 (5 bases each). Germline CDR1 is LNHDA and CDR2 is SQIVND (reference sequence). The CDR3 extends over 13 amino acids. The ends were cut back, 10 bases at V and 4 bases at J, with 17 bases in the middle. The CDR3 loop reads CATSRDQQYEQYF. The CDR3 coding sequence is TGTGCCACCTCCCGGGACCAGCAATACGAGCAGTACTTC.

The chain joins TRBV28 to TRBJ2-7; 9 bases agree with TRBD2. V shed 7 bases, J shed 9 bases, and the junction held 19 bases outside the gene matches. Per germline, CDR1 MDHEN and CDR2 SYDVKM. The CDR3 has 16 residues. The CDR3 protein is CASTRPLAGRGGGQYF. The CDR3 DNA reads as TGTGCCAGCACTCGCCCCCTAGCGGGACGTGGGGGGGGGCAGTACTTC.

The genes are TRBV29-1 and TRBJ1-2; perhaps TRBD1 as D (6 bases). CDR1 and CDR2 (germline): SQVTM, ANQGSEA. The ends were cut back, 6 bases at V and 5 bases at J, with 10 bases in the middle. The CDR3 length is 11 residues. Written as DNA, the CDR3 is TGCAGCGTAGAACAGGGTTATGGCTACACCTTC. Protein sequence: CSVEQGYGYTF.

The chain recombines TRBV18 with TRBJ2-2; D remains unclear. The germline V gene has CDR1 KGHSH and CDR2 LQKENI. Trimming took 3 bases from V and 0 from J, leaving 8 bases between them. CDR3 length: 15 amino acids. For the CDR3, the DNA is TGTGCCAGCTCACCCGGCAGGACGAACACCGGGGAGCTGTTTTTT. It specifies CASSPGRTNTGELFF.

The genes are TRBV6-5 and TRBJ1-2; 7 nucleotides align to TRBD1. Germline CDR1 and CDR2: MNHEY and SVGAGI. After removal of 6 bases from V and 4 bases from J, the junction contained 5 bases not matched to a gene. The CDR3 contains 13 residues. The CDR3 spells CASSKRQGYGYTF. The DNA of the CDR3 is TGTGCCAGCAGCAAACGACAGGGCTATGGCTACACCTTC.

The genes are TRBV7-2 and TRBJ1-6, with 7 nucleotides matching TRBD1. Germline V gives CDR1 SGHTA, CDR2 FQGNSA. The CDR3 runs 14 residues. V trimming: 5 bases; J trimming: 4 bases; junction bases outside the gene matches: 2. The CDR3 sequence: CASSGGQYNSPLHF. CDR3 DNA sequence: TGTGCCAGCAGCGGGGGACAGTATAATTCACCCCTCCACTTT.

The chain has TRBV7-9 and TRBJ2-1; D is unresolved. CDR3 length: 13 amino acids. In germline, CDR1 is SEHNR, CDR2 FQNEAQ (reference sequence). Trimming shortened V by 1 base and J by 8 bases, and 9 bases separated the two germline ends. CDR3 amino acids: CASSLGLGDEQFF. Written as DNA, the CDR3 is TGTGCCAGCAGCTTAGGCCTGGGCGATGAGCAGTTCTTC.

The chain combines TRBV7-2 with TRBJ2-5, with D unclear. V was clipped by 5 bases and J by 5 bases, with 15 bases between them. In germline, CDR1 is SGHTA, CDR2 FQGNSA. The CDR3 runs 14 residues. The CDR3 DNA sequence: TGTGCCAGCAGCGACGGATGGGGAAGGGAGACCCAGTACTTC. As protein: CASSDGWGRETQYF.

The chain employs TRBV29-1 and TRBJ2-3; D gene unclear. V dropped 3 bases and J dropped 8 bases, with 0 bases sitting between them. CDR3 size: 8 residues. CDR1 and CDR2 from the germline V gene are SQVTM and ANQGSEA. In DNA form, the CDR3 reads TGCAGCGTTGATACGCAGTATTTT. Its protein is CSVDTQYF.

The gene calls are TRBV28 and TRBJ2-1; D possibly uses TRBD1 or TRBD2 (5 bases each). Germline values: CDR1 MDHEN, CDR2 SYDVKM. Trimming shortened V by 7 bases and J by 0 bases, and 10 bases separated the two germline ends. The CDR3 is 14 residues long. The CDR3 DNA follows: TGTGCCAGCACCTATGGGGGCTCCTACAATGAGCAGTTCTTC. Amino acids: CASTYGGSYNEQFF.